These 4 T cell receptor beta chains share one sample of origin, sequenced in a study of T cell changes during pregnancy in multiple sclerosis (dated by TCRdb to about 2019). The receptor library was made with the immunoSEQ multiplex PCR assay. TCRdb obtained this table from immuneACCESS and retained in-frame rearrangements with V and J assigned. These tables miss some clones; where compared with another copy, unresolved V genes account for less than half of the shortfall, and the remainder is unexplained. Within this sample are 45,000 or so clones, with about 91% of them counted one time only. Clones ranked in the top ten supply 9% of the sample. The sample in question was CD8+ T cells from peripheral blood mononuclear cells, obtained after pregnancy. These receptor sequences come from a female donor with multiple sclerosis, enrolled in a pregnancy study.

This chain uses TRBV7-9 with TRBJ2-7; D is possibly TRBD2 (5 bases). The germline CDR1 and CDR2 sequences are SEHNR and FQNEAQ (reference sequence). The CDR3 has 13 amino acids. Trimming took off 4 bases at V and 3 bases at J, with 10 bases between the two ends. The CDR3, as DNA: TGTGCCAGCAGCTCCCCCGGGGACTACGAGCAGTACTTC. It codes for CASSSPGDYEQYF.

This clone was recorded only once. V and J are TRBV5-6 and TRBJ2-1, with 7 bases that match TRBD2. With 2 bases clipped from V and 5 bases from J, the junction kept 7 bases outside the gene matches. CDR1 and CDR2 from the germline V gene are SGHDT and YYEEEE. The CDR3 consists of 15 residues. CDR3 protein: CASSFGPSGHNEQFF. DNA of the CDR3: TGTGCCAGCAGCTTTGGTCCTAGCGGACACAATGAGCAGTTCTTC. The entire variable domain, with the rest obtained from reference TRBV5-6 and TRBJ2-1, is as follows: DAGVTQSPTHLIKTRGQQVTLRCSPKSGHDTVSWYQQALGQGPQFIFQYYEEEERQRGNFPDRFSGHQFPNYSSELNVNALLLGDSALYLCASSFGPSGHNEQFFGPGTRLTVL.

The V gene is TRBV7-8, the J gene TRBJ1-4, with D unresolved. CDR3 size: 14 residues. V lost 1 base to trimming and J lost 5 bases, with 8 bases between them. Germline CDR1 is SGHVS and CDR2 is FQNEAQ. CDR3 DNA: TGTGCCAGCAGCTTAGTGCAGTTGAATGAAAAACTGTTTTTT. Translated: CASSLVQLNEKLFF.

The chain has TRBV5-6 and TRBJ2-7; TRBD2 is a possible D gene (5 bases). This CDR3 is 12 amino acids long. Trimming stripped 0 bases from V and 13 bases from J, with 14 bases between. CDR1 is SGHDT and CDR2 is YYEEEE in the germline V gene. CDR3 residues: CASSLGSGIFYF. The CDR3 nucleotides read TGTGCCAGCAGCTTGGGTTCCGGGATCTTTTACTTC.